This T cell receptor beta chain is drawn from a study of glioma-infiltrating T cells. Amplification of TCR alpha and beta CDR3 regions from RNA used iRepertoire nested multiplex PCR. Using its own MiXCR run on the multiplex PCR reads, TCRdb lists one record per CDR3 protein. The sample lists around 180,000 distinct CDR3 sequences, approximately 40% occurring once. As concerns this clonotype: A much larger clone sits a single nucleotide away, making a read error possible.

The clonotype comes from a human donor with low-grade glioma or glioblastoma, undergoing nonglioma brain surgery, or in good health (not recorded which). Sequencing was done on a sample of glioma tissue, nonneoplastic brain tissue, or PBMCs (not recorded which).

The CDR3 nucleotides are TGCAGTGCTAGAGACTCTTCTTTGGTGGAGACCCAGTACTTC. Its protein is CSARDSSLVETQYF. This chain uses TRBV20-1 with TRBJ2-5; D is undetermined. Trimming shortened V by 0 bases and J by 5 bases, and 13 bases separated the two germline ends. This CDR3 has 14 residues. Germline V gives CDR1 DFQATT, CDR2 SNEGSKA (reference sequence).